The clone carrying this T cell receptor beta chain ranks as medium-sized. The study's library attached unique molecular identifiers to single cDNA molecules. A single record per CDR3 protein comes from TCRdb applying MiXCR to the RACE reads. The sample comprises some 39,000 distinct CDR3 sequences, 7.5% to 8% of which are singletons, and roughly 1.3% rests with the top ten. This specimen comes from a study of human T cells and chemical hapten exposure. The time point: pre-sensitization, week 0. Treatment specified: therapeutic diphenylcyclopropenone sensitization with weekly scalp DPC. The CDR3 consists of 15 residues. Germline CDR1 and CDR2: SGHRS and YFSETQ. Losses at the gene ends were 3 bases for V and 0 bases for J; bases not matched to a gene: 3.

The chain employs TRBV5-1 and TRBJ1-3; 7 bases are a match to TRBD1. The TCR originated in a woman between 45 and 65 years old with alopecia areata. Some clones in this sample may be carry-over from other donors' samples. Sequences were derived from whole blood, sampled in connection with sensitization to the hapten diphenylcyclopropenone (DPC). The CDR3 loop is CASSSQGDSGNTIYF. In DNA form, the CDR3 reads TGCGCCAGCAGCTCCCAGGGGGACTCTGGAAACACCATATATTTT. Complete variable domain (other parts from reference TRBV5-1 and TRBJ1-3): KAGVTQTPRYLIKTRGQQVTLSCSPISGHRSVSWYQQTPGQGLQFLFEYFSETQRNKGNFPGRFSGRQFSNSRSEMNVSTLELGDSALYLCASSSQGDSGNTIYFGEGSWLTVV.